This T cell receptor beta chain is from a study of Graves' ophthalmopathy and Graves' hyperthyroidism. Scientists amplified the TCR beta CDR3 regions from RNA transcripts. HTBI primers served in a first-round RT-PCR, which a second-round multiplex PCR followed. TCRdb used MiXCR to reprocess the multiplex PCR reads, holding one entry per CDR3 protein. The sample gives 740,000 or so distinct CDR3 sequences, roughly 40% of which show up once; approximately 46% is in the top ten. The V end was cut by 8 bases, the J end by 1 base, with 23 bases between. The CDR3 runs 17 residues. The V gene's germline CDR1 is MGHDK and CDR2 SYGVNS.

This sequence joins TRBV25-1 and TRBJ1-2; D remains unclear. Sequencing used peripheral blood. The TCR originated in an adult man with Graves' ophthalmopathy. The CDR3 sequence: CASSELRWAERNYGYTF. Here the CDR3 DNA reads TGTGCCAGCTCAGAGTTGCGGTGGGCCGAACGTAACTATGGCTACACCTTC.